The 27 T cell receptor beta chains presented below share a single source sample, sequenced in a study of blood T cells in healthy people across ages. A second 7 to 11 cycle PCR used barcoded and J-beta primers. TCRdb called the 5' RACE reads again in MiXCR, with one record for every CDR3 protein. Among about a million distinct CDR3 sequences listed, around two fifths were seen once. Sequenced: blood. These receptors came from a young man in good health.

This clonotype was recorded many times. An end of the junction differs from the germline gene, which may be a read error. CDR3 sequence reads: CASSLAGGVTDTQYF. Written as DNA, the CDR3 is TGTGCCAGCAGCTTAGCTGGAGGGGTAACAGATACGCAGTATTTT. This chain uses TRBV12-3 or TRBV12-4 with TRBJ2-3, with TRBD2 as a possible D gene (6 bases). CDR3 size: 15 residues.

The V gene is TRBV25-1, the J gene TRBJ1-5; the D is unclear. Trimming left V 7 bases short and J 2 bases short, with 12 bases between. Germline CDR1 reads MGHDK; CDR2 reads SYGVNS. CDR3 length: 14 amino acids. CDR3 bases: TGTGCCAGCAAAGGGATTGGCGGCAATCAGCCCCAGCATTTT. It specifies CASKGIGGNQPQHF.

The genes are TRBV4-2 and TRBJ1-2; D ambiguous. The length of the CDR3 is 14 residues. V dropped 0 bases and J dropped 8 bases, with 13 bases sitting between them. Germline CDR1 and CDR2: LGHNA and YNFKEQ. CDR3 residues: CASSQDPEEGGYTF. The CDR3 nucleotides read TGTGCCAGCAGCCAAGACCCGGAGGAGGGAGGCTACACCTTC.

This clonotype was seen a handful of times. V is TRBV9 and J is TRBJ2-1; tentative D call: TRBD1 (6 bases). The V gene's germline CDR1 is SGDLS and CDR2 YYNGEE. With 0 bases removed from V and 13 bases from J, the gap between germline ends came to 20 bases. CDR3 length: 15 residues. CDR3 sequence reads: CASSVEAGEQETQFF. CDR3 nucleotides: TGTGCCAGCAGCGTAGAGGCAGGGGAACAAGAGACCCAGTTCTTC.

The CDR3 here is CASSLGWGTGGSQPQHF. The CDR3 bases are TGTGCCAGCAGCTTGGGCTGGGGGACAGGGGGTTCCCAGCCCCAGCATTTT. The V call is TRBV5-6, the J call TRBJ1-5; 11 positions agree with TRBD1. This CDR3 is built from 17 residues. The V segment lost 0 bases and the J segment 7 bases; nucleotides outside the gene matches: 9. Germline V gives CDR1 SGHDT, CDR2 YYEEEE.

Ten or more counts support this clonotype. Here the CDR3 DNA reads TGTGCCAGTAGTATCTCTGGTTATTCCTATGGCTACACCTTC. Protein product: CASSISGYSYGYTF. This chain uses TRBV19 with TRBJ1-2, with no clear D. Trimming cost V 3 bases and J 4 bases, with 12 bases left between them. This CDR3 spans 14 amino acids. Germline V CDR1 and CDR2: LNHDA, SQIVND (reference sequence).

The chain uses TRBV20-1 and TRBJ2-4; 9 bases line up with TRBD1. This CDR3 is 15 amino acids long. V lost 2 bases to trimming and J lost 6 bases; unmatched junction nucleotides: 8. CDR1 is DFQATT, CDR2 SNEGSKA, per germline (reference sequence). CDR3 region: CSARRSGTGINIQYF. The DNA of the CDR3 is TGCAGTGCTAGACGTTCCGGGACAGGGATAAACATTCAGTACTTC.

With respect to this clonotype: A read error may be the cause here, since a much bigger clone is one base away. The gene calls are TRBV6-2 or TRBV6-3 and TRBJ2-7; no clear D. CDR1 is MNHEY and CDR2 is SVGEGT in the germline V gene. The CDR3 runs to 12 residues. Trimming took off 6 bases at V and 7 bases at J, with 13 bases between the two ends. In nucleotides, the CDR3 is TGTGCCAGCAGGGATCCGGTGAATGAGCAGTACTTC. Amino acids: CASRDPVNEQYF.

There are a few counts of this clonotype. V usage is TRBV20-1 and J usage is TRBJ2-7, with a weak D call TRBD2 (6 bases). The germline CDR1 and CDR2 sequences are DFQATT and SNEGSKA (reference sequence). V was shortened by 5 bases and J by 3 bases, with 8 bases between the two germline ends. CDR3 size: 11 residues. The CDR3 region is CSAGGVYEQYF. The CDR3 DNA sequence: TGCAGTGCTGGAGGGGTCTACGAGCAGTACTTC.

On this clonotype itself: Possible read error: a much larger clone is one base away. The chain couples TRBV7-6 to TRBJ2-7; tentatively, D is TRBD2 (6 bases). Germline lookup yields CDR1 SGHVS and CDR2 FNYEAQ. Deletions cut 4 bases from V and 0 bases from J, with 10 bases between. This CDR3 contains 14 residues. The CDR3 coding sequence is TGTGCCAGCAGCTGGGACTTAAACTCCTACGAGCAGTACTTC. Translating it yields CASSWDLNSYEQYF.

This clonotype was seen more than once but under ten times. This rearrangement joins TRBV6-5 to TRBJ2-7; the match to TRBD1 covers 7 bases. Germline CDR1 reads MNHEY; CDR2 reads SVGAGI. This CDR3 is built from 16 residues. J lost 0 bases, V lost 0 bases, and 5 bases had no gene match. In nucleotides, the CDR3 is TGTGCCAGCAGTTACTCGAAACAGGGGACCTCCTACGAGCAGTACTTC. It codes for CASSYSKQGTSYEQYF.

The gene calls are TRBV28 and TRBJ2-7, with 7 positions matching TRBD2. The CDR3 is 14 amino acids. Germline CDR1 is MDHEN and CDR2 is SYDVKM. With V trimmed by 5 bases and J by 5 bases, 9 bases remained unmatched. The CDR3 sequence is CASSEGGSNNEQYF. For the CDR3, the DNA is TGTGCCAGCAGTGAAGGCGGGAGTAACAACGAGCAGTACTTC.

The chain joins TRBV20-1 to TRBJ2-1; D not resolved. Trimming cost V 6 bases and J 0 bases, with 9 bases left between them. The CDR3 loop spans 13 amino acids. Germline V gene data show CDR1 as DFQATT and CDR2 as SNEGSKA (reference sequence). The CDR3 sequence: CSALSRSYNEQFF. For the CDR3, the DNA is TGCAGTGCCCTTTCCCGCTCCTACAATGAGCAGTTCTTC.

V gene TRBV7-2 combines with J gene TRBJ2-3, with 8 bases matching TRBD1. The J segment lost 0 bases and the V segment lost 3 bases, leaving 2 bases of the junction unmatched. Germline lookup yields CDR1 SGHTA and CDR2 FQGNSA. CDR3 length equals 15 residues. For the CDR3, the DNA is TGTACCAGCAGCTTCACAGGGGGTAGCACAGATACGCAGTATTTT. Amino acids: CTSSFTGGSTDTQYF.

This chain links TRBV5-6 with TRBJ2-7; TRBD1 is a possible D gene (6 bases). The CDR3 loop spans 14 amino acids. V lost 2 bases and J lost 1, with 10 bases in between. CDR1 SGHDT and CDR2 YYEEEE come from the germline V gene. CDR3 sequence reads: CASSFVGQSYEQYF. CDR3 nucleotides: TGTGCCAGCAGCTTTGTTGGACAGTCCTACGAGCAGTACTTC.

The chain has TRBV3-1 and TRBJ2-2; weak D call: TRBD1 (6 bases). Trimming stripped 5 bases from V and 4 bases from J, with 17 bases between. The CDR3 is made up of 16 amino acids. In germline, CDR1 is LGHDT, CDR2 YNNKEL (reference sequence). The CDR3 region is CASSEFSRGSTGELFF. CDR3 DNA: TGTGCCAGCAGCGAATTCTCGAGGGGGAGCACCGGGGAGCTGTTTTTT.

The sample holds a few counts of this clonotype. The rearrangement links TRBV7-9 to TRBJ1-1; D is undetermined. Germline values: CDR1 SEHNR, CDR2 FQNEAQ (reference sequence). The CDR3 consists of 13 residues. V lost 5 bases to trimming and J lost 5 bases, with 12 bases between them. As DNA, the CDR3 is TGTGCCAGCAGCGTAAGTGGGGTTACTGAAGCTTTCTTT. Its translation: CASSVSGVTEAFF.

This chain connects TRBV9 to TRBJ2-7; D remains ambiguous. Per the germline V gene, CDR1 is SGDLS and CDR2 is YYNGEE. The V and J ends lost 0 bases and 7 bases respectively, with 20 bases between them. CDR3 length equals 16 residues. CDR3 in DNA: TGTGCCAGCAGCGTAGATGGCCGACCGGAAATGGGTGAGCAGTACTTC. Its translation: CASSVDGRPEMGEQYF.

This clonotype showed up just once. The chain uses TRBV20-1 and TRBJ2-1, with D perhaps being TRBD1 or TRBD2 (7 bases each). There are 14 residues in the CDR3. V was shortened by 6 bases and J by 7 bases, with 19 bases between the two germline ends. CDR1 and CDR2 from the germline V gene are DFQATT and SNEGSKA (reference sequence). This CDR3 reads CSALQTSRGNEQFF. The CDR3 region has the DNA TGCAGTGCACTCCAGACTAGCAGGGGGAATGAGCAGTTCTTC.

Regarding this clonotype: Germline is not matched at one junction end, which may reflect a read error. The chain uses TRBV20-1 and TRBJ2-3; D is perhaps TRBD2 (5 bases). The CDR3 contains 15 residues. Germline V gene data show CDR1 as DFQATT and CDR2 as SNEGSKA (reference sequence). CDR3 in DNA: TGCAGTGCTAGAGGCCAGCGGCCCTACACAGATACGCGGTATTTT. Amino acid sequence: CSARGQRPYTDTRYF.

This clonotype was seen a few times. V is TRBV12-3 or TRBV12-4 and J is TRBJ1-2; perhaps TRBD1 as D (5 bases). CDR3 length equals 13 residues. Trimming pared 5 bases from V and 8 bases from J, leaving 15 bases between. The CDR3 loop is CASSPPGFGGYTF. The CDR3 bases are TGTGCCAGCAGTCCACCAGGGTTTGGAGGCTACACCTTC.

This rearrangement joins TRBV4-3 to TRBJ1-2; no reliable D call. The V end was cut by 0 bases, the J end by 4 bases, with 9 bases between. This CDR3 contains 14 residues. Germline V CDR1 and CDR2: LGHNA, YSLEER. The CDR3 here is CASSQEVQTYGYTF. The DNA for the CDR3 is TGCGCCAGCAGCCAAGAGGTGCAAACCTATGGCTACACCTTC.

This clonotype was seen at least ten times. The V gene is TRBV7-2, the J gene TRBJ2-3, with 7 bases lining up with TRBD1. Germline CDR1 reads SGHTA; CDR2 reads FQGNSA. V dropped 4 bases and J dropped 5; count of bases not matched to a gene: 9. This CDR3 has 15 residues. CDR3 region: CASSSDRDSRDTQYF. Here the CDR3 DNA reads TGTGCCAGCAGCTCAGACCGGGACAGTAGAGATACGCAGTATTTT.

The V and J genes are TRBV9 and TRBJ2-3; perhaps TRBD1 as D (6 bases). The CDR3 spans 14 residues. V gave up 4 bases and J gave up 6 bases, with 15 bases separating them. The germline CDR1 and CDR2 sequences are SGDLS and YYNGEE. CDR3 in DNA: TGTGCCAGCAGCCTCAGACAGGACGAGGATACGCAGTATTTT. Translation gives CASSLRQDEDTQYF.

V usage is TRBV6-2 or TRBV6-3 and J usage is TRBJ2-3; a possible D gene is TRBD2 (5 bases). CDR3 size: 15 residues. V was shortened by 0 bases and J by 3 bases, with 10 bases between the two germline ends. The V gene's germline CDR1 is MNHEY and CDR2 SVGEGT. The CDR3 spells CASSYSLAETDTQYF. The CDR3 DNA is TGTGCCAGCAGTTACTCGCTAGCAGAGACAGATACGCAGTATTTT.

V usage is TRBV7-2 and J usage is TRBJ2-7; D gene ambiguous. The CDR3 contains 14 residues. Per germline, CDR1 SGHTA and CDR2 FQGNSA. Trimming left V 2 bases short and J 3 bases short, with 11 bases between. CDR3 region: CASSLILGNYEQYF. CDR3 DNA sequence: TGTGCCAGCAGCTTAATTCTGGGGAACTACGAGCAGTACTTC.

V is TRBV20-1 and J is TRBJ1-5; 8 nucleotides agree with TRBD1. CDR3 length equals 15 residues. Germline V gene sequence: CDR1 DFQATT, CDR2 SNEGSKA (reference sequence). J gave up 4 bases and V 3 bases, and 8 bases lay outside the gene matches. The CDR3 reads CSAREDRDWNQPQHF. In DNA, the CDR3 is TGCAGTGCTAGGGAGGACAGGGATTGGAATCAGCCCCAGCATTTT.